These 23 T cell receptor beta chains were sequenced from one sample in a study of T cell responses to AZD1222 COVID-19 vaccine. The data were produced by immunoSEQ multiplex PCR, yet TCRdb's version contains in-frame clones alone and is incomplete. The table records 120,000 or so clones, about nine tenths of them present only once. This specimen consisted of peripheral blood, obtained on day 0 of AZD1222 vaccination. These receptor sequences come from an adult in good health.

The chain links TRBV6-5 to TRBJ1-2, with no clear D. The germline V gene has CDR1 MNHEY and CDR2 SVGAGI. V gave up 6 bases and J gave up 7 bases, with 12 bases separating them. The CDR3 sequence is 12 residues long. CDR3 sequence: CASSNLQGGYTF. CDR3 coding DNA: TGTGCCAGCAGCAATCTACAAGGTGGCTACACCTTC.

This chain connects TRBV5-5 to TRBJ2-2; 7 nucleotides match TRBD1. Germline V lookup: CDR1 SGHKS, CDR2 YYEKEE (reference sequence). The CDR3 has 15 residues. Trimming took 5 bases from V and 3 from J; bases not matched to a gene: 7. DNA of the CDR3: TGTGCCAGCAGAGCCGGGACAGTAGACACCGGGGAGCTGTTTTTT. Amino acids: CASRAGTVDTGELFF.

This chain uses TRBV18 with TRBJ2-1; maybe TRBD2 (6 bases). Germline-derived CDR1 and CDR2 are KGHSH and LQKENI. Trimming pared 2 bases from V and 0 bases from J, leaving 14 bases between. This CDR3 has 17 residues. In DNA, the CDR3 is TGTGCCAGCTCACCAAGGAACGGGAGTATCTCCTACAATGAGCAGTTCTTC. Its protein is CASSPRNGSISYNEQFF.

The V gene is TRBV2, the J gene TRBJ2-2; a weak D match, TRBD2 (6 bases). CDR3 size: 14 residues. Germline lookup yields CDR1 SNHLY and CDR2 FYNNEI. V gave up 5 bases and J gave up 5 bases, with 12 bases separating them. The CDR3: CASSIMGGTGELFF. The CDR3 nucleotides read TGTGCCAGCAGTATAATGGGGGGAACCGGGGAGCTGTTTTTT.

The chain combines TRBV6-1 with TRBJ1-3; no definite D call. The germline gives CDR1 MNHNS, CDR2 SASEGT. The CDR3 consists of 16 residues. The V end lost 1 base, the J end lost 4 bases, and 14 bases lay between the germline ends. The DNA for the CDR3 is TGTGCCAGCAGTGAAGAAAGACGTACGGGCGGAAACACCATATATTTT. It is translated as CASSEERRTGGNTIYF.

This clone was detected only once. The chain recombines TRBV6-5 with TRBJ2-3, with a tentative D call TRBD2 (5 bases). Germline assignment: CDR1 MNHEY and CDR2 SVGAGI. V was cut by 2 bases and J by 5 bases, with 8 bases left in between. The CDR3 length is 13 residues. CDR3 region: CASSYIRGDTQYF. The CDR3 DNA sequence: TGTGCCAGCAGTTACATACGGGGAGATACGCAGTATTTT.

This chain uses TRBV5-1 with TRBJ1-1, with D possibly matching TRBD1 (6 bases). The germline V gene encodes CDR1 SGHRS and CDR2 YFSETQ. The CDR3 spans 14 residues. V lost 4 bases to trimming and J lost 0 bases, with 10 bases between them. In nucleotides, the CDR3 is TGCGCCAGCAGCACCGGGACATTGAACACTGAAGCTTTCTTT. This encodes CASSTGTLNTEAFF.

V gene TRBV6-1 combines with J gene TRBJ2-7; D is uncertain. V was trimmed by 4 bases and J by 0 bases, leaving 16 bases between them. CDR1 and CDR2 from the germline V gene are MNHNS and SASEGT. CDR3 size: 16 residues. This chain's CDR3 is CASSALGSQSSYEQYF. CDR3 sequence (DNA): TGTGCCAGCAGTGCCCTCGGTAGTCAAAGCTCCTACGAGCAGTACTTC.

This chain uses TRBV24-1 with TRBJ1-1, with D maybe TRBD1 (5 bases). Trimming removed 7 bases at V and 1 base at J, with 12 bases between. Germline values: CDR1 KGHDR, CDR2 SFDVKD. The CDR3 sequence is 14 residues long. DNA for the CDR3: TGTGCCACCAGGTCCTCCACAGGGAACACTGAAGCTTTCTTT. Amino acid sequence: CATRSSTGNTEAFF.

V is TRBV7-9 and J is TRBJ2-3, with a possible D match to TRBD1 (5 bases). The V gene lost 4 bases and the J gene lost 1 base, with 12 bases spanning the gap. Germline CDR1 and CDR2: SEHNR and FQNEAQ (reference sequence). The CDR3 has 15 amino acids. DNA of the CDR3: TGTGCCAGCAGCTGGCAGGCCAGGGGCACAGATACGCAGTATTTT. This translates into CASSWQARGTDTQYF.

The V and J genes are TRBV19 and TRBJ2-5; D may be TRBD1 (6 bases). Looked up from germline, CDR1 is LNHDA and CDR2 is SQIVND (reference sequence). CDR3 length: 13 residues. V dropped 6 bases and J dropped 5 bases, with 13 bases sitting between them. For the CDR3, the DNA is TGTGCCAGTAGATCAGGGGTTGAGGAGACCCAGTACTTC. Amino acid sequence: CASRSGVEETQYF.

This chain links TRBV5-1 with TRBJ1-4, with TRBD1 as a possible D gene (5 bases). The CDR3 is 14 residues long. The germline V gene encodes CDR1 SGHRS and CDR2 YFSETQ. V gave up 0 bases and J gave up 8 bases, with 11 bases separating them. In DNA form, the CDR3 reads TGCGCCAGCAGCTTGGACGGGGCCGTCGAAAAACTGTTTTTT. Translating gives CASSLDGAVEKLFF.

The rearrangement uses TRBV5-1 and TRBJ2-1; no definite D call. This CDR3 region has 16 residues. The germline V gene has CDR1 SGHRS and CDR2 YFSETQ. V was cut by 0 bases and J by 0 bases, with 10 bases left in between. Here the CDR3 DNA reads TGCGCCAGCAGCTTGGGATGGGTAGACTCCTACAATGAGCAGTTCTTC. It is translated as CASSLGWVDSYNEQFF.

In DNA, the CDR3 is TGTGCCTACAGCAGGGACAGGGGGCGAAGTGGCCATGGCTACACCTTC. This translates into CAYSRDRGRSGHGYTF. This chain joins TRBV30 and TRBJ1-2; 12 bases agree with TRBD1. The germline CDR1 and CDR2 sequences are GTSNPN and SVGIG (reference sequence). The CDR3 has 16 amino acids. The trim removed 7 bases at V and 6 bases at J, leaving 15 bases unmatched.

This chain links TRBV7-9 with TRBJ1-4; 7 positions agree with TRBD1. The germline V gene has CDR1 SEHNR and CDR2 FQNEAQ (reference sequence). This CDR3 has 15 residues. The trim removed 4 bases at V and 3 bases at J, leaving 5 bases unmatched. CDR3 in amino acids: CASSSSGTANEKLFF. CDR3 coding DNA: TGTGCCAGCAGCTCCTCCGGGACAGCTAATGAAAAACTGTTTTTT.

In this sample, this clone turned up once. The rearrangement uses TRBV5-8 and TRBJ2-7, with unresolved D. The CDR3 totals 14 residues. Trimming removed 1 base from V and 0 bases from J, with 8 bases in between. Germline V lookup: CDR1 SGHTS, CDR2 YDEGEE. This CDR3 is CASSLLPSSYEQYF. CDR3 sequence (DNA): TGTGCCAGCAGCTTGCTACCGTCCTCCTACGAGCAGTACTTC.

The chain is built from TRBV3-1 (or the pseudogene TRBV3-2) and TRBJ1-1; possible D gene TRBD1, 6 bases. The length of the CDR3 is 11 residues. Germline CDR1 LGHDT, CDR2 YNNKEL (reference sequence). Trimming took 4 bases from V and 11 from J, leaving 11 bases between them. CDR3 region: CASSRDTYAFF. CDR3 DNA: TGTGCCAGCAGCCGGGACACGTATGCTTTCTTT.

The V and J genes are TRBV5-6 and TRBJ2-3; 8 nucleotides align to TRBD1. V lost 4 bases, J lost 2 bases, and 3 bases stayed unmatched. Looked up from germline, CDR1 is SGHDT and CDR2 is YYEEEE. The CDR3 is 14 amino acids. CDR3 bases: TGTGCCAGCAGCCGGACAGGGCCCACAGATACGCAGTATTTT. It encodes CASSRTGPTDTQYF.

This clone was seen a few times. The V gene is TRBV30, the J gene TRBJ1-6, with a weak D call TRBD1 (6 bases). Per germline, CDR1 GTSNPN and CDR2 SVGIG (reference sequence). The V end lost 4 bases, the J end lost 0 bases, and 16 bases lay between the germline ends. This CDR3 region has 17 residues. CDR3 DNA: TGTGCCTGGACCCGGGCAGGGGAATCCTCCTATAATTCACCCCTCCACTTT. Its protein is CAWTRAGESSYNSPLHF.

The V call is TRBV30, the J call TRBJ2-3; 9 positions agree with TRBD2. The ends lost 4 bases at V and 3 bases at J; junction bases unmatched: 8. Per the germline V gene, CDR1 is GTSNPN and CDR2 is SVGIG (reference sequence). The CDR3 is 15 residues long. Here the CDR3 DNA reads TGTGCCTGGAAGAGGAGCGGGAGGAGGACAGATACGCAGTATTTT. Amino acids: CAWKRSGRRTDTQYF.

The V and J genes are TRBV5-6 and TRBJ1-1; 7 nucleotides line up with TRBD1. The CDR3 spans 14 residues. Per the germline V gene, CDR1 is SGHDT and CDR2 is YYEEEE. V shed 4 bases and J 4 bases; nucleotides not matched to a gene: 7. CDR3 in DNA: TGTGCCAGCAGCACGAGACAGGGTCCCACTGAAGCTTTCTTT. This translates into CASSTRQGPTEAFF.

The J gene is TRBJ2-7, the V gene TRBV19, with a possible D match to TRBD2 (5 bases). This CDR3 is 13 amino acids long. Germline CDR1 reads LNHDA; CDR2 reads SQIVND (reference sequence). Trimming left V 3 bases short and J 6 bases short, with 12 bases between. The CDR3 is CASSMAVGGEQYF. In DNA form, the CDR3 reads TGTGCCAGTAGTATGGCGGTTGGAGGCGAGCAGTACTTC.

The V gene is TRBV15, the J gene TRBJ2-7; D not resolved. V was trimmed by 1 base and J by 6 bases, leaving 16 bases between them. CDR1 and CDR2 from the germline V gene are LNHNV and YYDKDF (reference sequence). The CDR3 sequence is 15 residues long. The CDR3 DNA reads as TGTGCCACCAGCAGAGTCAGGACGGACGATGGCGAGCAGTACTTC. Residues: CATSRVRTDDGEQYF.